This is a list of T cell receptor beta chains from one sample in a study of cytomegalovirus exposure and HLA in healthy donors. Libraries were prepared by immunoSEQ multiplex PCR; TCRdb keeps only in-frame clonotypes and omits some of them. This sample has under 250,000 clones; around 78% occur once, and the top ten carry 4.5% to 6%. The sequencing sample was made of PBMCs. The receptors were sampled from a woman aged 18-29 years in good health and CMV-seronegative. Both conserved end residues are part of each CDR3. A D gene is named only where the DNA matches it firmly. Not every row has a clone size; where given, it reads once, few, many or a size class.

J gene,V gene,clone size,D gene,CDR3 protein,CDR3 DNA
TRBJ2-3,TRBV6-1,-,TRBD2,CASGTSDTDTQYF,TGTGCCAGCGGGACTAGCGACACAGATACGCAGTATTTT
TRBJ1-2,TRBV10-2,-,-,CASSLTPGAFGYTF,TGCGCCAGCAGCCTCACTCCGGGGGCCTTTGGCTACACCTTC
TRBJ1-2,TRBV28,-,TRBD1,CASSLWAPESGGRGYTF,TGTGCCAGCAGTTTATGGGCCCCGGAGTCAGGGGGCAGGGGCTACACCTTC
TRBJ1-1,TRBV2,-,-,CASSEDRVNTEAFF,TGTGCCAGCAGTGAAGACAGGGTGAACACTGAAGCTTTCTTT
TRBJ1-1,TRBV4-1,-,-,CASSQDRSSGKAEAFF,TGCGCCAGCAGCCAAGATCGGAGCTCGGGGAAGGCTGAAGCTTTCTTT
TRBJ1-1,TRBV28,-,-,CASSPLDRPTEAFF,TGTGCCAGCAGCCCCCTGGACAGACCAACTGAAGCTTTCTTT
TRBJ2-1,TRBV27,-,TRBD1,CASSARGQGEQFF,TGTGCCAGCAGTGCGAGGGGGCAGGGTGAGCAGTTCTTC
TRBJ1-5,TRBV7-8,few,-,CASGAPQHF,TGTGCCAGCGGGGCTCCCCAGCATTTT
TRBJ1-4,TRBV7-9,-,-,CASSLGGLTNEKLFF,TGTGCCAGCAGCCTAGGGGGGTTAACTAATGAAAAACTGTTTTTT
TRBJ2-5,TRBV5-1,-,TRBD1,CASSLASRTGVETQYF,TGCGCCAGCAGCTTGGCCTCCCGGACAGGGGTAGAGACCCAGTACTTC
TRBJ1-2,TRBV27,-,-,CASGGRNYGYTF,TGTGCCAGCGGCGGCCGGAACTATGGCTACACCTTC
TRBJ1-2,TRBV18,-,-,CASSPSSSGDGYTF,TGTGCCAGCTCACCATCATCATCAGGGGATGGCTACACCTTC
TRBJ2-1,TRBV19,-,-,CASTLGGIGEQFF,TGTGCCAGTACCCTTGGAGGGATTGGTGAGCAGTTCTTC
TRBJ1-5,TRBV18,-,-,CASSPGGEAQHF,TGTGCCAGCTCACCCGGTGGGGAGGCCCAGCATTTT
TRBJ2-1,TRBV30,-,-,CAWGPGKEQFF,TGTGCCTGGGGCCCCGGGAAGGAGCAGTTCTTC
TRBJ2-3,TRBV6-1,-,TRBD2,CASSDPGLALDTQYF,TGTGCCAGCAGTGATCCTGGACTAGCGTTAGATACGCAGTATTTT
TRBJ2-7,TRBV9,-,TRBD2,CASSAGLAIGYEQYF,TGTGCCAGCAGCGCGGGACTAGCGATAGGCTACGAGCAGTACTTC
TRBJ1-2,TRBV6-1,-,TRBD1,CASSRDRGVYGYTF,TGTGCCAGCAGCAGGGACAGGGGGGTTTATGGCTACACCTTC
TRBJ1-2,TRBV5-1,-,TRBD1,CASSTRQGFSYGYTF,TGCGCCAGCAGCACAAGACAGGGATTTTCCTATGGCTACACCTTC
TRBJ2-2,TRBV27,-,-,CASSWGTNTGELFF,TGTGCCAGCAGTTGGGGAACCAACACCGGGGAGCTGTTTTTT
TRBJ2-5,TRBV11-1,-,TRBD2,CASSTGGLPYQETQYF,TGTGCCAGCAGCACGGGGGGACTGCCTTACCAAGAGACCCAGTACTTC
TRBJ2-7,TRBV28,-,-,CASSRPGTLREQYF,TGTGCCAGCAGCCGACCCGGGACTTTGCGTGAGCAGTACTTC
TRBJ1-5,TRBV4-1,-,TRBD1,CASSQGAGQGQPQHF,TGCGCCAGCAGCCAAGGCGCGGGACAGGGGCAGCCCCAGCATTTT
TRBJ1-6,TRBV19,few,-,CASSISGYNSPLHF,TGTGCCAGTAGTATTTCAGGTTATAATTCACCCCTCCACTTT
TRBJ1-4,TRBV25-1,-,TRBD1,CASSEFRTGVGEKLFF,TGTGCCAGCAGTGAATTCCGGACAGGGGTTGGGGAAAAACTGTTTTTT
TRBJ2-6,TRBV5-1,once,TRBD1,CASRLTGAGANVLTF,TGCGCCAGCAGGCTTACAGGGGCTGGGGCCAACGTCCTGACTTTC
TRBJ2-7,TRBV18,-,-,CASSPGNLAGAGYEQYF,TGTGCCAGCTCACCTGGAAACCTGGCAGGTGCAGGCTACGAGCAGTACTTC
TRBJ2-7,TRBV6-1,-,-,CASQNHRVLIYEQYF,TGTGCCAGTCAAAACCACAGGGTCTTAATCTACGAGCAGTACTTC
TRBJ1-1,TRBV6-6,-,TRBD1,CASSNLDRSENTEAFF,TGTGCCAGCAGCAATCTGGACAGGTCAGAGAACACTGAAGCTTTCTTT
TRBJ2-1,TRBV5-4,-,TRBD1,CASSSPGTGGSHEQFF,TGTGCCAGCAGCTCCCCCGGGACAGGGGGTAGCCATGAGCAGTTCTTC
TRBJ2-1,TRBV2,-,TRBD2,CASSRGLAGAYNEQFF,TGTGCCAGCAGTCGGGGACTAGCGGGGGCTTACAATGAGCAGTTCTTC
TRBJ2-5,TRBV7-8,-,TRBD1,CASSRRTGGQETQYF,TGTGCCAGCAGCAGGCGGACAGGGGGGCAAGAGACCCAGTACTTC
TRBJ1-2,TRBV29-1,-,-,CSVGGRPNYGYTF,TGCAGCGTTGGTGGCAGGCCAAACTATGGCTACACCTTC
TRBJ2-1,TRBV5-4,-,-,CASSLGSNHGNEQFF,TGTGCCAGCAGCTTGGGAAGCAACCACGGTAATGAGCAGTTCTTC
TRBJ2-7,TRBV5-1,-,-,CASSLNQGFYEQYF,TGCGCCAGCAGCTTAAATCAGGGGTTCTACGAGCAGTACTTC
TRBJ1-4,TRBV6-6,-,-,CASSSPPEQLFF,TGTGCCAGCAGTTCCCCGCCGGAACAACTGTTTTTT
TRBJ1-2,TRBV4-2,-,-,CASSQVQGSNGYTF,TGTGCCAGCAGCCAAGTACAGGGAAGTAATGGCTACACCTTC
TRBJ1-1,TRBV28,-,-,CASSLGGQGPEAFF,TGTGCCAGCAGTTTGGGTGGGCAGGGCCCTGAAGCTTTCTTT
TRBJ2-3,TRBV10-2,-,-,CASTARGMGDTQYF,TGCGCCAGCACAGCGCGGGGAATGGGAGATACGCAGTATTTT
TRBJ2-7,TRBV7-6,-,-,CASSNTYEQYF,TGTGCCAGCAGCAATACCTACGAGCAGTACTTC
TRBJ2-2,TRBV5-6,-,TRBD1,CASSLWTGNTGELFF,TGTGCCAGCAGCTTGTGGACAGGGAACACCGGGGAGCTGTTTTTT
TRBJ1-2,TRBV7-9,-,TRBD1,CASSLGDRVIGGYTF,TGTGCCAGCAGCCTCGGGGACAGGGTTATCGGTGGCTACACCTTC
TRBJ2-3,TRBV2,-,-,CASSGRALTDTQYF,TGTGCCAGCAGCGGTAGGGCCCTCACAGATACGCAGTATTTT
TRBJ2-7,TRBV7-9,-,TRBD2,CASSLAPTSGRVSYEQYF,TGTGCCAGCAGCTTAGCGCCCACTAGCGGGAGAGTCTCCTACGAGCAGTACTTC
TRBJ1-4,TRBV5-1,once,-,CASSQGPNEKLFF,TGCGCCAGCAGCCAGGGCCCTAATGAAAAACTGTTTTTT
TRBJ1-2,TRBV6-6,-,-,CASSWPGLLRYGYTF,TGTGCCAGCAGTTGGCCGGGTCTACTACGCTATGGCTACACCTTC
TRBJ2-7,TRBV27,once,-,CASSLGVGLEQYF,TGTGCCAGCAGTTTAGGAGTTGGCCTCGAGCAGTACTTC
TRBJ2-1,TRBV11-2,-,-,CASSSLWVTYNEQFF,TGTGCCAGCAGCTCTCTGTGGGTGACCTACAATGAGCAGTTCTTC
TRBJ1-2,TRBV4-1,-,-,CASSNDPGTGYTF,TGCGCCAGCAGCAACGATCCAGGAACCGGCTACACCTTC
TRBJ1-4,TRBV30,-,-,CAWNSEATNEKLFF,TGTGCCTGGAACTCGGAGGCAACTAATGAAAAACTGTTTTTT
TRBJ2-7,TRBV30,-,TRBD1,CAWGGPPTGTGREQYF,TGTGCCTGGGGAGGCCCTCCTACCGGGACAGGGCGGGAGCAGTACTTC
TRBJ1-2,TRBV4-1,-,-,CASSPAGNYGYTF,TGCGCCAGCAGCCCCGCAGGGAACTATGGCTACACCTTC
TRBJ1-5,TRBV6-6,-,TRBD1,CASSRDRDSNQPQHF,TGTGCCAGCAGCCGGGACAGAGATAGCAATCAGCCCCAGCATTTT
TRBJ1-2,TRBV6-5,-,-,CASKPLTAANYGYTF,TGTGCCAGCAAACCATTAACTGCAGCTAACTATGGCTACACCTTC
TRBJ2-2,TRBV30,-,-,CAWEVGELFF,TGTGCCTGGGAAGTTGGGGAGCTGTTTTTT
TRBJ2-6,TRBV18,-,-,CASSPQGAGANVLTF,TGTGCCAGCTCACCACAGGGGGCTGGGGCCAACGTCCTGACTTTC